This T cell receptor beta chain emerged from a study of shared clonotypes between healthy human individuals. Healthy and HIV-negative, the adult donors had no recent acute infections or vaccinations. This CDR3 comprises 13 residues. CDR1 and CDR2 (germline): LNHDA, SQIVND (reference sequence). The V end was cut by 6 bases, the J end by 8 bases, with 16 bases between. Measured with immunoSEQ multiplex PCR; TCRdb has only the in-frame clones, and not every one. The sample yields fewer than 2.5 million clones, over 85% seen once. The chain is built from TRBV19 and TRBJ1-2; a weak D match, TRBD1 (5 bases). This receptor was identified in a man between 18 and 35 years old in good health. Some clones in this sample may be carry-over from other donors' samples. Sequenced input: naive CD4+ T cells from PBMCs. Subset given: CD45RA+ positively selected. The CDR3 sequence is CASSVTTAQGYTF. CDR3 DNA sequence: TGTGCCAGTAGCGTAACGACAGCGCAAGGCTACACCTTC.